This T cell receptor (beta chain) is from a study of read filtering for tumor transcriptome and immune sequencing. Trimming took off 5 bases at V and 6 bases at J, with 23 bases between the two ends. Germline loops: CDR1 SEHNR, CDR2 FQNEAQ (reference sequence). This CDR3 is built from 16 residues. The library was built from roughly 400 ng RNA with molecular barcoded adaptors for alpha/delta and beta/gamma chains. TCRdb re-called the reads with MiXCR, one entry per CDR3 protein. Of roughly 82,000 distinct CDR3 sequences in the sample, approximately 13% are singletons; the top ten hold more than 12%. This TCR was sampled from a donor aged 40 or older with multiple myeloma. The chain recombines TRBV7-9 with TRBJ2-7; D is possibly TRBD1 (5 bases). The sample was a population of CD138-negative cells sorted from bone marrow. The DNA for the CDR3 is TGTGCCAGCAGCCCCCTCGGCGCAGGGCTTTTGGCCGAGCAGTACTTC. This translates into CASSPLGAGLLAEQYF. Together with reference TRBV7-9 and TRBJ2-7, the CDR3 gives the full variable domain: DTGVSQNPRHKITKRGQNVTFRCDPISEHNRLYWYRQTLGQGPEFLTYFQNEAQLEKSRLLSDRFSAERPKGSFSTLEIQRTEQGDSAMYLCASSPLGAGLLAEQYFGPGTRLTVT.